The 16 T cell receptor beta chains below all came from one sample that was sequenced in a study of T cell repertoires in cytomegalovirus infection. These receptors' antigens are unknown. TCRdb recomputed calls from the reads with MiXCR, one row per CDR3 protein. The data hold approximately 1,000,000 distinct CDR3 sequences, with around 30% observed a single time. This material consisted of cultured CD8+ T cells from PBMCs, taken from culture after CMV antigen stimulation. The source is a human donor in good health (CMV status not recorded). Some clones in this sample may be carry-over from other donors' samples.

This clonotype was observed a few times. CDR3 sequence reads: CASSPSGDIQYF. The CDR3, as DNA: TGTGCCAGCAGCCCCTCGGGGGACATTCAGTACTTC. This chain joins TRBV6-5 and TRBJ2-4, with D possibly matching TRBD2 (6 bases). The germline V and J ends were trimmed by 6 bases and 8 bases, with 11 bases remaining between them. The length of the CDR3 is 12 residues. The V gene's germline CDR1 is MNHEY and CDR2 SVGAGI.

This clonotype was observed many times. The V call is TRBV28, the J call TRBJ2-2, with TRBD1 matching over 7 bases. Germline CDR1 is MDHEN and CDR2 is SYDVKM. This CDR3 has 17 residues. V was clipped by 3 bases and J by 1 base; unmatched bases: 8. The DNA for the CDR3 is TGTGCCAGCAGTTTCCGCTCCGACAGGGAGAACACCGGGGAGCTGTTTTTT. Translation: CASSFRSDRENTGELFF.

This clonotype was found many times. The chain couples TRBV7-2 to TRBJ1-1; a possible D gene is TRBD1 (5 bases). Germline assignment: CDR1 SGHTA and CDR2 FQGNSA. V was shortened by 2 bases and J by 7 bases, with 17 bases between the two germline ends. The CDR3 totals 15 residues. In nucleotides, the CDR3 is TGTGCCAGCAGCTTAAATTGGGACTCTGGGGGTGAAGCTTTCTTT. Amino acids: CASSLNWDSGGEAFF.

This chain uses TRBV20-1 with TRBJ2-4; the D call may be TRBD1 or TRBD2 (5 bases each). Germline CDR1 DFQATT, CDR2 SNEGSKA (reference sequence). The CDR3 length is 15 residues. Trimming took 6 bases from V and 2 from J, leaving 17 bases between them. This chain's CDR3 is CSAGGGRVSKNIQYF. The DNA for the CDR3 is TGCAGTGCCGGTGGGGGAAGGGTATCCAAAAACATTCAGTACTTC.

The CDR3 here is CASCASGRANTGELFF. Written as DNA, the CDR3 is TGTGCCAGCTGCGCCTCGGGCAGGGCGAACACCGGGGAGCTGTTTTTT. The chain links TRBV11-2 to TRBJ2-2, with D perhaps TRBD1 (5 bases). The CDR3 contains 16 residues. The V end was cut by 8 bases, the J end by 0 bases, with 16 bases between. Germline CDR1 SGHAT, CDR2 FQNNGV.

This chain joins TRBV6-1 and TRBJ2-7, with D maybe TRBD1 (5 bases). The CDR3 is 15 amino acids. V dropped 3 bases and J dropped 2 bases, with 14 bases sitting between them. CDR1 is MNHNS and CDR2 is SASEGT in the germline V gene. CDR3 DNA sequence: TGTGCCAGCAGTGACAAAGGAACAGGCACCTACGAGCAGTACGTC. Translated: CASSDKGTGTYEQYV.

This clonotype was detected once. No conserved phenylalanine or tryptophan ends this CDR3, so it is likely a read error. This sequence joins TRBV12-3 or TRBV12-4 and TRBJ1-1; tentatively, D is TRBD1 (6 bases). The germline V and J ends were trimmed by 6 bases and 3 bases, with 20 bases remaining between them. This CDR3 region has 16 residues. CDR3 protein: CASSHGQNPGDTEAFS. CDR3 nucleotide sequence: TGTGCCAGCAGCCACGGACAGAATCCCGGGGACACTGAAGCTTTCTCT.

CDR3 sequence reads: CASSPPRGGQGVGNTEAFF. CDR3 nucleotides: TGTGCCAGCTCACCACCGCGGGGCGGACAGGGAGTGGGGAACACTGAAGCTTTCTTT. This chain links TRBV18 with TRBJ1-1; 8 nucleotides align to TRBD1. The CDR3 covers 19 residues. V lost 0 bases, J lost 1 base, and 13 bases stayed unmatched. Per germline, CDR1 KGHSH and CDR2 LQKENI.

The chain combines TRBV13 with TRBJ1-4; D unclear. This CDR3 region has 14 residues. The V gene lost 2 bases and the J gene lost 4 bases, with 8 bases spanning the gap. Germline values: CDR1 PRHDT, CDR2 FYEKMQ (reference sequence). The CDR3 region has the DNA TGTGCCAGCAGCTTATCCGGTCGTAATGAAAAACTGTTTTTT. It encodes CASSLSGRNEKLFF.

CDR3 loop: CASSLAKLGGKAEAFF. The CDR3 nucleotides are TGCGCCAGCAGCTTGGCCAAGTTGGGGGGCAAGGCTGAAGCTTTCTTT. V usage is TRBV5-1 and J usage is TRBJ1-1, with D maybe TRBD1 (6 bases). Trimming took 0 bases from V and 6 from J, leaving 18 bases between them. Germline V CDR1 and CDR2: SGHRS, YFSETQ. The CDR3 has 16 amino acids. Based on the CDR3 plus reference TRBV5-1 and TRBJ1-1, the full variable domain is KAGVTQTPRYLIKTRGQQVTLSCSPISGHRSVSWYQQTPGQGLQFLFEYFSETQRNKGNFPGRFSGRQFSNSRSEMNVSTLELGDSALYLCASSLAKLGGKAEAFFGQGTRLTVV.

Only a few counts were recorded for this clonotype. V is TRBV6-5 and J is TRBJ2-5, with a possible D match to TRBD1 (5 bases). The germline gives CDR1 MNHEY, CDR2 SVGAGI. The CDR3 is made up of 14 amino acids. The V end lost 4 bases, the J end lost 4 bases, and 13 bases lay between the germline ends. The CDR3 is CASSSDWGGETQYF. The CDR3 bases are TGTGCCAGCAGTTCCGACTGGGGCGGAGAGACCCAGTACTTC.

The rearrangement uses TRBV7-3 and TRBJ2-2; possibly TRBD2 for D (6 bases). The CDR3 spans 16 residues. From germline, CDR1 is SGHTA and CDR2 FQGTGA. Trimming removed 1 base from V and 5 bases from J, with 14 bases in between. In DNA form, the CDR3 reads TGTGCCAGCAGCTTAATAGGCGGGACGGGAACCGGGGAGCTGTTTTTT. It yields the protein CASSLIGGTGTGELFF. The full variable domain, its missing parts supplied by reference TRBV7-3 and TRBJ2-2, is GAGVSQTPSNKVTEKGKYVELRCDPISGHTALYWYRQSLGQGPEFLIYFQGTGAADDSGLPNDRFFAVRPEGSVSTLKIQRTERGDSAVYLCASSLIGGTGTGELFFGEGSRLTVL.

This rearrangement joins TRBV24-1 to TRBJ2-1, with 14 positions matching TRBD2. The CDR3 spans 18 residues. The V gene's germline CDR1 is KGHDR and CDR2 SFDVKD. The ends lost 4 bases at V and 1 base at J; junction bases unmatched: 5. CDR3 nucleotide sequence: TGTGCCACCAGTGACCATCGGACTAGCGGGGGGTCCTACAATGAGCAGTTCTTC. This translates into CATSDHRTSGGSYNEQFF.

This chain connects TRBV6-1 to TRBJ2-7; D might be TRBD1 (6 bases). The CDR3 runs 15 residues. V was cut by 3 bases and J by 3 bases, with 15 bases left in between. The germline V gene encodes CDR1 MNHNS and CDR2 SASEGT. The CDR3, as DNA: TGTGCCAGCAGTGACTTTTTGGGGGACAACTACGAGCAGTACGTC. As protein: CASSDFLGDNYEQYV.

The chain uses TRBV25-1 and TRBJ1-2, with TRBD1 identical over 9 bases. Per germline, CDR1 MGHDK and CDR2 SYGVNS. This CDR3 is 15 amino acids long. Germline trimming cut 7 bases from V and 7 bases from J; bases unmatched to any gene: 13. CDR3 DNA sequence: TGTGCCAGCAACCGAGGGCCCGGGACAGGGTCTGGCTACACCTTC. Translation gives CASNRGPGTGSGYTF.

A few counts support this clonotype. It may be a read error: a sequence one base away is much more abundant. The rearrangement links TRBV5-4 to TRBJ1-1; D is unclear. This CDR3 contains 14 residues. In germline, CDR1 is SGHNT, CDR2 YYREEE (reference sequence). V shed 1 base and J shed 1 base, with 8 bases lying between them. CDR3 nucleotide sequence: TGTGCCAGCAGCTTGTGGACGGAGAACACTGAAGCTTTCTTT. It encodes CASSLWTENTEAFF.